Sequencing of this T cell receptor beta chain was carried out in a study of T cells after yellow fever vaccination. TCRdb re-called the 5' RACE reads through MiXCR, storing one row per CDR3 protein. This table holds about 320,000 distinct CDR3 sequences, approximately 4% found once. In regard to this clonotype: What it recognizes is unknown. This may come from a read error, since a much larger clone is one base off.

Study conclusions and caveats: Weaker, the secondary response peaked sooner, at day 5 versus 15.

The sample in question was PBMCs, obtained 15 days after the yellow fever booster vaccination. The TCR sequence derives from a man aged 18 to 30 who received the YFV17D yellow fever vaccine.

The DNA of the CDR3 is TGTGCCATCATCCCCTACCCACTAGCGGGGGGCCGGTATGAGCAGTTCTTC. Its translation: CAIIPYPLAGGRYEQFF. The rearrangement links TRBV5-5 to TRBJ2-1, with TRBD2 identical over 12 bases. After removal of 9 bases from V and 8 bases from J, the junction contained 18 bases not matched to a gene. This CDR3 is 17 amino acids long. Germline V gene data show CDR1 as SGHKS and CDR2 as YYEKEE (reference sequence).